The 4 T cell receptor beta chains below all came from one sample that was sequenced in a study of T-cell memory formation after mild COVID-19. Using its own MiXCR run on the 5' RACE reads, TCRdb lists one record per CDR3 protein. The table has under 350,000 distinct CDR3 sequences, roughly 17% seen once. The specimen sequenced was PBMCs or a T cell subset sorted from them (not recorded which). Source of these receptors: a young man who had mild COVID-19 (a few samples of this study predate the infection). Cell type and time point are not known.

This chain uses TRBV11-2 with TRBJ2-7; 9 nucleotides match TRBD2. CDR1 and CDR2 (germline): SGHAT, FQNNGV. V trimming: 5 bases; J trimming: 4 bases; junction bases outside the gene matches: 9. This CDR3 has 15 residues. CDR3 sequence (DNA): TGTGCCAGCAGCCTAGGACTAGCGAGGCCGTACGAGCAGTACTTC. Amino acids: CASSLGLARPYEQYF.

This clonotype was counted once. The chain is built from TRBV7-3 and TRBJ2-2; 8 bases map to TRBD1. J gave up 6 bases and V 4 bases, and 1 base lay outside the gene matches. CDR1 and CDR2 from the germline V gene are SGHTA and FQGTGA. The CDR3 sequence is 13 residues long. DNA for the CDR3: TGTGCCAGCAGCTCGACAGGGGCCGGGGAGCTGTTTTTT. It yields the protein CASSSTGAGELFF.

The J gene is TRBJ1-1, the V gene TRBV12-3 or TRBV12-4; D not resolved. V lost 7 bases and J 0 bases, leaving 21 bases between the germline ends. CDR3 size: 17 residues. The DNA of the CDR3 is TGTGCCAGCACCCAACGCGGTATCGAGTGGATGAACACTGAAGCTTTCTTT. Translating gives CASTQRGIEWMNTEAFF.

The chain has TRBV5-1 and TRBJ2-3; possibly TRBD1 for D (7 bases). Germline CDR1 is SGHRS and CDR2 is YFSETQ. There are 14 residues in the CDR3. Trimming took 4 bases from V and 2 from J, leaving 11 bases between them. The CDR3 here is CASSPGGLTDTQYF. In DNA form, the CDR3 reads TGCGCCAGCAGCCCAGGGGGACTCACAGATACGCAGTATTTT.